A single sample is the source of the 25 T cell receptor beta chains below, sequenced in a study of cytomegalovirus exposure and HLA in healthy donors. The PCR employed 60 Vbeta primers together with 13 Jbeta primers. The table came from immunoSEQ multiplex PCR; TCRdb's copy has only in-frame clones and leaves some out. Its table lists about 150,000 clones. What was sequenced was PBMCs. The receptors were sampled from a woman aged 50 to 60 in good health and CMV-seronegative.

The rearrangement uses TRBV6-1 and TRBJ1-4; D perhaps matches TRBD1 (6 bases). The CDR3 runs 15 residues. Germline values: CDR1 MNHNS, CDR2 SASEGT. V lost 6 bases to trimming and J lost 0 bases, with 11 bases between them. The CDR3 bases are TGTGCCAGCAGGGGGGACACTGCAACTAATGAAAAACTGTTTTTT. Protein: CASRGDTATNEKLFF.

The chain uses TRBV4-3 and TRBJ2-3; TRBD1 is a possible D gene (5 bases). The CDR3 spans 14 residues. Germline V gives CDR1 LGHNA, CDR2 YSLEER. Trimming stripped 4 bases from V and 6 bases from J, with 14 bases between. The CDR3 bases are TGCGCCAGCAGCCGTCTCCAGGGAATGGATACGCAGTATTTT. Protein sequence: CASSRLQGMDTQYF.

This chain uses TRBV15 with TRBJ1-2; D not resolved. This CDR3 has 12 residues. V was clipped by 4 bases and J by 3 bases, with 6 bases between them. CDR1 LNHNV and CDR2 YYDKDF come from the germline V gene (reference sequence). CDR3 sequence reads: CATSNEDYGYTF. The CDR3 DNA follows: TGTGCCACCAGCAATGAGGACTATGGCTACACCTTC.

The rearrangement links TRBV28 to TRBJ1-5, with D maybe TRBD1 (5 bases). Germline V CDR1 and CDR2: MDHEN, SYDVKM. V shed 7 bases and J shed 4 bases, with 8 bases lying between them. CDR3 length equals 12 residues. CDR3 coding DNA: TGTGCCAGCACACAGGCTAATCAGCCCCAGCATTTT. Its protein product is CASTQANQPQHF.

The V and J genes are TRBV4-2 and TRBJ2-1, with 8 bases aligning to TRBD2. Trimming removed 0 bases from V and 6 bases from J; junction bases left unmatched: 10. This CDR3 has 17 residues. CDR1 is LGHNA, CDR2 YNFKEQ, per germline. The CDR3 DNA sequence: TGTGCCAGCAGCCAAGATCTATCCGGGAGGGCCTTCAATGAGCAGTTCTTC. Translation: CASSQDLSGRAFNEQFF.

This chain uses TRBV6-6 with TRBJ1-1; D gene ambiguous. CDR1 is MNHNY and CDR2 is SVGAGI in the germline V gene (reference sequence). The CDR3 covers 15 residues. V shed 0 bases and J shed 3 bases, with 11 bases lying between them. The CDR3 DNA is TGTGCCAGCAGTTACTCGGCGACCCAGGACACTGAAGCTTTCTTT. Amino acids: CASSYSATQDTEAFF.

Here the CDR3 reads CASAGGQYQETQYF. DNA of the CDR3: TGTGCCAGTGCGGGAGGACAGTACCAAGAGACCCAGTACTTC. The chain carries TRBV7-9 and TRBJ2-5; 8 bases are a match to TRBD2. CDR1 and CDR2 (germline): SEHNR, FQNEAQ (reference sequence). V was clipped by 9 bases and J by 0 bases; unmatched bases: 6. This CDR3 spans 14 amino acids.

The V and J genes are TRBV12-5 and TRBJ2-7; tentative D call: TRBD2 (6 bases). Germline CDR1 LGHNT, CDR2 FRNRAP. With 5 bases removed from V and 4 bases from J, the gap between germline ends came to 9 bases. The CDR3 loop spans 12 amino acids. DNA for the CDR3: TGTGCTAGTGGTCTGGGACTTTACGAGCAGTACTTC. Its translation: CASGLGLYEQYF.

The V call is TRBV5-4, the J call TRBJ1-6; 10 bases map to TRBD1. The CDR3 is 19 residues long. Per germline, CDR1 SGHNT and CDR2 YYREEE (reference sequence). With 2 bases clipped from V and 4 bases from J, the junction kept 12 bases outside the gene matches. The CDR3 DNA follows: TGTGCCAGCAGCTTTGGGACAGGGGTCACCTTACTATATAATTCACCCCTCCACTTT. This sequence encodes CASSFGTGVTLLYNSPLHF.

The chain carries TRBV14 and TRBJ2-1; 7 positions agree with TRBD2. Germline trimming cut 4 bases from V and 0 bases from J; bases unmatched to any gene: 6. CDR3 size: 16 residues. Germline CDR1 SGHDN, CDR2 FVKESK. CDR3 sequence reads: CASSLTTSSSYNEQFF. CDR3 nucleotide sequence: TGTGCCAGCAGCCTAACGACTAGCAGCTCCTACAATGAGCAGTTCTTC.

J is TRBJ2-7 and V is TRBV7-8; 8 bases map to TRBD1. V dropped 6 bases and J dropped 2; count of bases not matched to a gene: 6. The CDR3 spans 14 residues. CDR1 is SGHVS and CDR2 is FQNEAQ in the germline V gene. CDR3 in amino acids: CASRPNRGTYEQYF. The CDR3 DNA reads TGTGCCAGCAGGCCTAACAGGGGGACCTACGAGCAGTACTTC.

V is TRBV5-4 and J is TRBJ2-5; TRBD1 is a possible D gene (7 bases). V shed 2 bases and J shed 5 bases, with 16 bases lying between them. This CDR3 has 15 amino acids. Germline V gene data show CDR1 as SGHNT and CDR2 as YYREEE (reference sequence). In nucleotides, the CDR3 is TGTGCCAGCAGCTTTAGGTTACAGGGGAGGGAGACCCAGTACTTC. It specifies CASSFRLQGRETQYF.

The chain links TRBV7-9 to TRBJ1-6, with a possible D match to TRBD1 (6 bases). Trimming removed 1 base from V and 7 bases from J, with 11 bases in between. Germline CDR1 is SEHNR and CDR2 is FQNEAQ (reference sequence). This CDR3 has 15 amino acids. The CDR3 region is CASSLDRQGNSPLHF. For the CDR3, the DNA is TGTGCCAGCAGCTTAGATCGGCAGGGGAATTCACCCCTCCACTTT.

V and J are TRBV6-6 and TRBJ2-7; D is ambiguous. The CDR3 is 13 amino acids. The ends were cut back, 6 bases at V and 2 bases at J, with 11 bases in the middle. Germline assignment: CDR1 MNHNY and CDR2 SVGAGI (reference sequence). CDR3 sequence reads: CASRDPSAYEQYF. The CDR3 bases are TGTGCCAGCAGAGATCCGAGCGCCTACGAGCAGTACTTC.

This sequence joins TRBV19 and TRBJ2-1; 7 bases are shared with TRBD2. The V gene end was trimmed by 3 bases and the J gene end by 0 bases; junction bases not matched to a gene: 2. The CDR3 has 15 residues. Looked up from germline, CDR1 is LNHDA and CDR2 is SQIVND (reference sequence). CDR3: CASSILADSYNEQFF. The CDR3 DNA follows: TGTGCCAGTAGTATCCTAGCGGACTCCTACAATGAGCAGTTCTTC. Based on the CDR3 plus reference TRBV19 and TRBJ2-1, the full variable domain is DGGITQSPKYLFRKEGQNVTLSCEQNLNHDAMYWYRQDPGQGLRLIYYSQIVNDFQKGDIAEGYSVSREKKESFPLTVTSAQKNPTAFYLCASSILADSYNEQFFGPGTRLTVL.

The chain couples TRBV29-1 to TRBJ2-7; TRBD2 agrees at 12 bases. The trim removed 7 bases at V and 5 bases at J, leaving 3 bases unmatched. This CDR3 is 12 amino acids long. Germline V gene data show CDR1 as SQVTM and CDR2 as ANQGSEA. The CDR3 loop is CSALAGGDEQYF. In nucleotides, the CDR3 is TGCAGCGCACTAGCGGGAGGAGACGAGCAGTACTTC.

The chain employs TRBV7-8 and TRBJ2-3; TRBD2 might be the D (6 bases). The length of the CDR3 is 15 residues. V shed 1 base and J shed 0 bases, with 8 bases lying between them. CDR1 and CDR2 from the germline V gene are SGHVS and FQNEAQ. The CDR3 reads CASSLGLASTDTQYF. CDR3 coding DNA: TGTGCCAGCAGCTTAGGGCTAGCGAGCACAGATACGCAGTATTTT.

The rearrangement links TRBV19 to TRBJ1-3, with a tentative D call TRBD1 (6 bases). CDR3 length equals 14 residues. Germline V gene sequence: CDR1 LNHDA, CDR2 SQIVND (reference sequence). Trimming removed 7 bases from V and 3 bases from J, with 13 bases in between. As DNA, the CDR3 is TGTGCCAGTACCCCCGGGACAATTGGAAACACCATATATTTT. This translates into CASTPGTIGNTIYF. Based on the CDR3 plus reference TRBV19 and TRBJ1-3, the full variable domain is DGGITQSPKYLFRKEGQNVTLSCEQNLNHDAMYWYRQDPGQGLRLIYYSQIVNDFQKGDIAEGYSVSREKKESFPLTVTSAQKNPTAFYLCASTPGTIGNTIYFGEGSWLTVV.

The chain couples TRBV5-4 to TRBJ2-7; 14 positions agree with TRBD2. With 5 bases clipped from V and 2 bases from J, the junction kept 6 bases outside the gene matches. The CDR3 is 16 amino acids. Germline lookup yields CDR1 SGHNT and CDR2 YYREEE (reference sequence). CDR3 region: CASSHPGLAGAYEQYF. The CDR3 coding sequence is TGTGCCAGCAGTCACCCGGGACTAGCGGGAGCCTACGAGCAGTACTTC.

The chain uses TRBV28 and TRBJ1-2; D is unclear. There are 14 residues in the CDR3. V shed 5 bases and J shed 2 bases, with 12 bases lying between them. The germline CDR1 and CDR2 sequences are MDHEN and SYDVKM. The CDR3 DNA reads TGTGCCAGCAGTCCTTCCCCGGGAAACTATGGCTACACCTTC. Translating gives CASSPSPGNYGYTF.

The genes are TRBV28 and TRBJ2-2, with TRBD1 matching 11 bases. Per germline, CDR1 MDHEN and CDR2 SYDVKM. After removal of 6 bases from V and 6 bases from J, the junction contained 6 bases not matched to a gene. The CDR3 runs to 15 residues. The CDR3 DNA reads as TGTGCCAGCAGCCGATCGGGACAGGGGGCCGGGGAGCTGTTTTTT. It encodes CASSRSGQGAGELFF. Full variable domain (rest looked up from reference TRBV28 and TRBJ2-2): DVKVTQSSRYLVKRTGEKVFLECVQDMDHENMFWYRQDPGLGLRLIYFSYDVKMKEKGDIPEGYSVSREKKERFSLILESASTNQTSMYLCASSRSGQGAGELFFGEGSRLTVL.

The chain has TRBV6-6 and TRBJ1-5; maybe TRBD1 (5 bases). Trimming removed 8 bases at V and 4 bases at J, with 18 bases between. The CDR3 runs to 15 residues. Germline V CDR1 and CDR2: MNHNY, SVGAGI (reference sequence). The CDR3 DNA reads TGTGCCAGCGTGGAGGGGAAGCTCGGGAATCAGCCCCAGCATTTT. Translating it yields CASVEGKLGNQPQHF.

V is TRBV18 and J is TRBJ2-3; D gene uncertain. Germline lookup yields CDR1 KGHSH and CDR2 LQKENI. V shed 5 bases and J shed 0 bases, with 9 bases lying between them. This CDR3 spans 14 amino acids. In DNA, the CDR3 is TGTGCCAGCTCAACGGTTACTAGCACAGATACGCAGTATTTT. Its translation: CASSTVTSTDTQYF.

The chain links TRBV5-5 to TRBJ2-7; 9 bases align to TRBD1. Germline lookup yields CDR1 SGHKS and CDR2 YYEKEE (reference sequence). The V segment lost 0 bases and the J segment 1 base; nucleotides outside the gene matches: 14. The CDR3 is made up of 19 amino acids. DNA for the CDR3: TGTGCCAGCAGCTTGGTAGGGACAGGGCTCCCTTGGGGGTCCTACGAGCAGTACTTC. Its translation is CASSLVGTGLPWGSYEQYF.

The rearrangement uses TRBV27 and TRBJ1-2; D unclear. V lost 5 bases to trimming and J lost 4 bases, with 11 bases between them. This CDR3 spans 13 amino acids. Germline CDR1 MNHEY, CDR2 SMNVEV (reference sequence). CDR3 protein: CASSPGMGYGYTF. The DNA of the CDR3 is TGTGCCAGCAGTCCCGGGATGGGCTATGGCTACACCTTC.